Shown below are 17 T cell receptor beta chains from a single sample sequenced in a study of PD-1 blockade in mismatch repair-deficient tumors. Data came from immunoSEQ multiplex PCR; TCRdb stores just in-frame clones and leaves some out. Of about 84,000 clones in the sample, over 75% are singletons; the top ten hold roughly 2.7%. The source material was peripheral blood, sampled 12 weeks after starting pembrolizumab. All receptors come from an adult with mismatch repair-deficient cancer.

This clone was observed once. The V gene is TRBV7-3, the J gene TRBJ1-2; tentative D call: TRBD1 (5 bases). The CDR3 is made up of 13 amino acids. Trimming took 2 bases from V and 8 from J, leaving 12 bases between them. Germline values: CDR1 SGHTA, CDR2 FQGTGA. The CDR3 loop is CASSLVAWDGYTF. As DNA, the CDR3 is TGTGCCAGCAGCTTAGTGGCCTGGGACGGCTACACCTTC.

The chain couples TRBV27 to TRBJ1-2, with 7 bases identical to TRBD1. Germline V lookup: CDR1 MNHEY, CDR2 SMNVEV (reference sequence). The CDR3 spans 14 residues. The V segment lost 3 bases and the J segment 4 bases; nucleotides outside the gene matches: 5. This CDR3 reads CASSFSTGSYGYTF. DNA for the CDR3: TGTGCCAGCAGTTTCTCGACAGGGAGCTATGGCTACACCTTC.

The CDR3 sequence is CASSFLASGLSNYEQYF. The CDR3 nucleotides are TGTGCCAGCAGCTTCTTGGCGAGTGGGCTTTCAAACTACGAGCAGTACTTC. The V call is TRBV28, the J call TRBJ2-7; no firm D call. CDR1 is MDHEN, CDR2 SYDVKM, per germline. The ends were cut back, 6 bases at V and 3 bases at J, with 24 bases in the middle. This CDR3 has 17 amino acids.

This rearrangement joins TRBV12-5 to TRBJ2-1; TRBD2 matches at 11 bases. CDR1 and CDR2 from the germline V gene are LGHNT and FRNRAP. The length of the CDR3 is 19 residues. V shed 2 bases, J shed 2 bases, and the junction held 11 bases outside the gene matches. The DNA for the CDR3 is TGTGCTAGTGGTTTGTCCGCTAGCGGGAGGACGGTCGCCTACAATGAGCAGTTCTTC. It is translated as CASGLSASGRTVAYNEQFF.

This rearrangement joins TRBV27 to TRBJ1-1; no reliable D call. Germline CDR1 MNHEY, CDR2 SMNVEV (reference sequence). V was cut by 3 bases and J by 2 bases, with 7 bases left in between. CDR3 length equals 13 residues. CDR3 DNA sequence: TGTGCCAGCAGTTTCGGAGGAAACACTGAAGCTTTCTTT. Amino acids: CASSFGGNTEAFF.

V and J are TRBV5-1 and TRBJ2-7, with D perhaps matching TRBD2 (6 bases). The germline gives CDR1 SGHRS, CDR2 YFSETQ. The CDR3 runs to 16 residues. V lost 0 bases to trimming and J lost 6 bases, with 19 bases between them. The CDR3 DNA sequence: TGCGCCAGCAGCTTGGGAACTAGCTATAATCAGGCCGAGCAGTACTTC. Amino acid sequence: CASSLGTSYNQAEQYF. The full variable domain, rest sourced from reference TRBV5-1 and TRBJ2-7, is KAGVTQTPRYLIKTRGQQVTLSCSPISGHRSVSWYQQTPGQGLQFLFEYFSETQRNKGNFPGRFSGRQFSNSRSEMNVSTLELGDSALYLCASSLGTSYNQAEQYFGPGTRLTVT.

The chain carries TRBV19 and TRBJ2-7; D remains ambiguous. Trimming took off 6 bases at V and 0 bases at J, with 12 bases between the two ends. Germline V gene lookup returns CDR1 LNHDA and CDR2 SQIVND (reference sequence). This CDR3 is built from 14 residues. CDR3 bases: TGTGCCAGTAGCCCCCAGGCTTCCTCCTACGAGCAGTACTTC. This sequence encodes CASSPQASSYEQYF.

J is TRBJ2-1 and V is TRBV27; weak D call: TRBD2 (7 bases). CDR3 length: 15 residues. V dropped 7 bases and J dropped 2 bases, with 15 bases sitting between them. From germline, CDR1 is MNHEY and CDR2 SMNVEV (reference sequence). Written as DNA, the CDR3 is TGTGCCAGCACTTGGGGGGGCCCTCCCTACAATGAGCAGTTCTTC. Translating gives CASTWGGPPYNEQFF.

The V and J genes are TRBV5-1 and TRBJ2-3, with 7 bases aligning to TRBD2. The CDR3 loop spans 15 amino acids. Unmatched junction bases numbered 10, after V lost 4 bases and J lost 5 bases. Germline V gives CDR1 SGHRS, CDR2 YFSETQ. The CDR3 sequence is CASSPQAGRGDTQYF. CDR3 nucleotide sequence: TGCGCCAGCAGCCCCCAAGCGGGACGGGGAGATACGCAGTATTTT.

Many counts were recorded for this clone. The CDR3 here is CASSYRDEQYF. CDR3 bases: TGTGCCAGCAGCTACAGGGACGAGCAGTACTTC. The V and J genes are TRBV27 and TRBJ2-7; a weak D match, TRBD1 (6 bases). Germline assignment: CDR1 MNHEY and CDR2 SMNVEV (reference sequence). The CDR3 extends over 11 amino acids. Trimming cost V 6 bases and J 5 bases, with 8 bases left between them.

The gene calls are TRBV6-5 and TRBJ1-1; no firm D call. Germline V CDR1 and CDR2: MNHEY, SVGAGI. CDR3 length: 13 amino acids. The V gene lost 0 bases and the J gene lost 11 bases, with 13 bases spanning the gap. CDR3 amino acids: CASSYSSPHEAFF. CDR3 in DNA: TGTGCCAGCAGTTACTCGAGTCCCCATGAGGCTTTCTTT.

DNA of the CDR3: TGTGCCAGCAGCGCAAACCTGGGGGAGCAGTACTTC. Its protein product is CASSANLGEQYF. This rearrangement joins TRBV9 to TRBJ2-7; no definite D call. This CDR3 has 12 residues. Per the germline V gene, CDR1 is SGDLS and CDR2 is YYNGEE. V was shortened by 3 bases and J by 7 bases, with 11 bases between the two germline ends.

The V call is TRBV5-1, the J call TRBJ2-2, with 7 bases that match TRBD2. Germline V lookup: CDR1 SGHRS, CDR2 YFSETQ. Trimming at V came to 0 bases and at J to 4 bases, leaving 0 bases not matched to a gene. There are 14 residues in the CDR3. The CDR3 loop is CASSLGGGTGELFF. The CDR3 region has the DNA TGCGCCAGCAGCTTGGGCGGGGGCACCGGGGAGCTGTTTTTT.

In DNA form, the CDR3 reads TGTGCCAGCAGCGTCGACAGGTCCTACGAGCAGTACTTC. Its protein is CASSVDRSYEQYF. This chain joins TRBV9 and TRBJ2-7; maybe TRBD1 (6 bases). Trimming pared 2 bases from V and 1 base from J, leaving 7 bases between. CDR3 length: 13 residues. Germline V gene data show CDR1 as SGDLS and CDR2 as YYNGEE. Based on the CDR3 plus reference TRBV9 and TRBJ2-7, the full variable domain is DSGVTQTPKHLITATGQRVTLRCSPRSGDLSVYWYQQSLDQGLQFLIQYYNGEERAKGNILERFSAQQFPDLHSELNLSSLELGDSALYFCASSVDRSYEQYFGPGTRLTVT.

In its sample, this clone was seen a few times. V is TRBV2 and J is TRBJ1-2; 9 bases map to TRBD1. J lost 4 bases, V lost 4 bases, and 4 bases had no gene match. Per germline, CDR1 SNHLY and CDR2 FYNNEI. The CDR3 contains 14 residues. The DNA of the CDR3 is TGTGCCAGCAGTGGCGAGGGACAGGGCTATGGCTACACCTTC. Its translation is CASSGEGQGYGYTF.

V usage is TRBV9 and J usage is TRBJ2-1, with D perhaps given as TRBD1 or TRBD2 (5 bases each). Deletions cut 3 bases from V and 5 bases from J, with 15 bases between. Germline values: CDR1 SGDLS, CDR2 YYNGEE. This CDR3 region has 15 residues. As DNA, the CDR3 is TGTGCCAGCAGCGCGCCCGGGACGCGCAACAATGAGCAGTTCTTC. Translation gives CASSAPGTRNNEQFF.

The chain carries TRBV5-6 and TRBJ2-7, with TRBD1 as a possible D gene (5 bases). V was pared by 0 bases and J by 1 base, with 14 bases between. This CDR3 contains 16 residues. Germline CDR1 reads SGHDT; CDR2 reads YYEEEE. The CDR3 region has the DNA TGTGCCAGCAGCTTGGACAGGTCGGATCCTTCCTACGAGCAGTACTTC. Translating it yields CASSLDRSDPSYEQYF.